What follows are 8 T cell receptor beta chains derived from one specimen sequenced in a study of Tregs in tolerant kidney transplant recipients. The protocol was immunoSEQ multiplex PCR, while the TCRdb copy is restricted to in-frame clones and leaves out a portion. This sample's clone table lists 45,000 to 55,000 clones. The input for sequencing was CD4+ T cells from blood, taken before the transplant. The receptors derive from a human donor who received a combined kidney and bone marrow transplant.

To note about this clone: From the germline J gene comes the end of the CDR3, since the read stops 3 residues before it. The chain combines TRBV5-1 with TRBJ2-7, with 9 bases matching TRBD1. Per the germline V gene, CDR1 is SGHRS and CDR2 is YFSETQ. Trimming removed 5 bases from V and 0 bases from J; junction bases left unmatched: 6. There are 15 residues in the CDR3. The part of the CDR3 DNA that was read is TGCGCCAGCAGATCGGGACAGGGTAGCTCCTACGAG. It specifies CASRSGQGSSYE. Given in full, the CDR3 is CASRSGQGSSYEQYF.

Turning to this clone: Sequencing ends 3 residues short of the CDR3 end; the germline J gene provides the rest. The chain couples TRBV7-9 to TRBJ2-5; perhaps TRBD2 as D (6 bases). V lost 3 bases, J lost 5 bases, and 13 bases lay in between. In germline, CDR1 is SEHNR, CDR2 FQNEAQ (reference sequence). The CDR3 is 14 residues long. The CDR3 DNA, read in part, is TGTGCCAGCAGCTTCGGAGGGGTAGTGGAGACC. It codes for CASSFGGVVET. The whole CDR3 reads CASSFGGVVETQYF.

Comment on this clone: Coverage ceases 3 residues before the CDR3 finishes, and the germline J gene fills in the end. The rearrangement joins TRBV20-1 to TRBJ2-7; tentative D call: TRBD2 (6 bases). V was pared by 6 bases and J by 5 bases, with 20 bases between. Germline V CDR1 and CDR2: DFQATT, SNEGSKA (reference sequence). CDR3 length: 14 residues. The CDR3 DNA, read in part, is TGCAGTGCAGCTCCGGGACTCAGAGGAGACGAG. This translates into CSAAPGLRGDE. The whole CDR3 reads CSAAPGLRGDEQYF.

Comment on this clone: The read ends 3 residues before the CDR3 terminus; that terminus is restored from the germline J gene. V gene TRBV5-1 combines with J gene TRBJ2-7; perhaps TRBD2 as D (6 bases). V gave up 2 bases and J gave up 2 bases, with 11 bases separating them. Germline V lookup: CDR1 SGHRS, CDR2 YFSETQ. This CDR3 has 14 residues. Incomplete CDR3 DNA: TGCGCCAGCAGCTTCCGTAGCGGAACCTACGAG. Translated, it gives CASSFRSGTYE. The whole CDR3 sequence is CASSFRSGTYEQYF.

With respect to this clone: Coverage ceases 3 residues before the CDR3 finishes, and the germline J gene fills in the end. This chain joins TRBV20-1 and TRBJ2-5, with TRBD2 matching 9 bases. V trimming: 8 bases; J trimming: 1 base; junction bases outside the gene matches: 11. Germline V lookup: CDR1 DFQATT, CDR2 SNEGSKA (reference sequence). This CDR3 has 15 amino acids. This CDR3 is CSSRNPSGAQETQYF. Incomplete CDR3 DNA: TGCAGTTCCCGGAACCCTAGCGGGGCCCAAGAGACC.

On this clone: The CDR3 end is not reached by the read, which stops 3 residues before it; the germline J gene fills it in. The same CDR3 can be traced to other DNA sequences in this sample. The V call is TRBV29-1, the J call TRBJ2-3, with 9 bases lining up with TRBD1. The CDR3 loop spans 13 amino acids. The germline V gene encodes CDR1 SQVTM and CDR2 ANQGSEA. V shed 4 bases, J shed 5 bases, and the junction held 4 bases outside the gene matches. The CDR3 sequence: CSVGQGGLDTQYF. The CDR3 DNA, read in part, is TGCAGCGTTGGACAGGGGGGGTTAGATACG.

A remark on this clone: The read is 3 residues too short to cover the CDR3 end, so that end is filled in from the germline J gene. The rearrangement uses TRBV2 and TRBJ1-2, with D perhaps TRBD1 (6 bases). V was cut by 8 bases and J by 7 bases, with 26 bases left in between. Germline assignment: CDR1 SNHLY and CDR2 FYNNEI. The CDR3 consists of 16 residues. The DNA read from the CDR3 is TGTGCCAGCTCGCCGGGGGGGACGGGGGCGGCTGTTGGC. This sequence encodes CASSPGGTGAAVG. The whole CDR3 protein reads CASSPGGTGAAVGYTF.

A note on this clone: With the read ending 3 residues before the CDR3 end, the germline J gene is used to fill in that end. The genes are TRBV10-3 and TRBJ2-3, with D hard to call. Trimming took off 1 base at V and 4 bases at J, with 9 bases between the two ends. This CDR3 has 14 amino acids. Germline V lookup: CDR1 ENHRY, CDR2 SYGVKD. The CDR3 reads CAISEYQRADTQYF. Incomplete CDR3 DNA: TGTGCCATCAGTGAGTATCAGCGAGCAGATACG.